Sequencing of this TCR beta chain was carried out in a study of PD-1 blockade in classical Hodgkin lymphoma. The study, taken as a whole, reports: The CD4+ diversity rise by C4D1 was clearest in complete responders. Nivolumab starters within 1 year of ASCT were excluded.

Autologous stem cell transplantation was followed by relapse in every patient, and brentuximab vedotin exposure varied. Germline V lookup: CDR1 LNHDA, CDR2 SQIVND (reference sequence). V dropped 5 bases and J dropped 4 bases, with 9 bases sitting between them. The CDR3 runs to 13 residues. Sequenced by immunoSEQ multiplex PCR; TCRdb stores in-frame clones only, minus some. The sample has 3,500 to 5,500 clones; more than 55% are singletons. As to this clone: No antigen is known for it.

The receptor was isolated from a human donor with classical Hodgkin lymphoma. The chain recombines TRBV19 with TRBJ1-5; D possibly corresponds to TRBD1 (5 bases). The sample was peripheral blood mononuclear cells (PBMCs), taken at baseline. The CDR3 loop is CASSERGNQPQHF. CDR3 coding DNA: TGTGCCAGTAGTGAGAGGGGAAATCAGCCCCAGCATTTT.